The next 11 T cell receptor beta chains were all read from a single sample in a study of T cell responses to AZD1222 COVID-19 vaccine. Only in-frame clones appear in the TCRdb table, and some are missing; sequencing was by immunoSEQ multiplex PCR. The sample consists of 120,000 to 150,000 clones, approximately 90% of them appearing once. The source material was peripheral blood, sampled on day 0 of AZD1222 vaccination. Receptors were obtained from an adult in good health.

This chain joins TRBV28 and TRBJ1-2, with 8 bases identical to TRBD1. CDR1 is MDHEN and CDR2 is SYDVKM in the germline V gene. Trimming at V came to 4 bases and at J to 2 bases, leaving 3 bases not matched to a gene. CDR3 size: 14 residues. The CDR3 is CASSSRDRNYGYTF. CDR3 in DNA: TGTGCCAGCAGTTCCCGGGACAGGAACTATGGCTACACCTTC.

V and J are TRBV19 and TRBJ1-5, with D unresolved. The CDR3 covers 15 residues. V lost 6 bases, J lost 0 bases, and 12 bases lay in between. Germline V gene lookup returns CDR1 LNHDA and CDR2 SQIVND (reference sequence). CDR3 nucleotide sequence: TGTGCCAGTAGCGCGGCCTTCTATAGCAATCAGCCCCAGCATTTT. Translated: CASSAAFYSNQPQHF.

The chain recombines TRBV27 with TRBJ1-2; no firm D call. Trimming left V 4 bases short and J 4 bases short, with 19 bases between. The CDR3 is 16 amino acids. Germline V lookup: CDR1 MNHEY, CDR2 SMNVEV (reference sequence). For the CDR3, the DNA is TGTGCCAGCAGTTCCCTAGAGAACGACCCTACCTATGGCTACACCTTC. Its protein is CASSSLENDPTYGYTF.

The V call is TRBV4-1, the J call TRBJ2-5, with D unclear. The V gene's germline CDR1 is MGHRA and CDR2 YSYEKL. The CDR3 sequence is 16 residues long. V was clipped by 4 bases and J by 7 bases, with 22 bases between them. The CDR3 nucleotides are TGCGCCAGCAGCCCAGATGGCGGAGCCGTTAGAGGGACCCAGTACTTC. Translation: CASSPDGGAVRGTQYF.

V and J are TRBV29-1 and TRBJ2-2; the match to TRBD1 covers 7 bases. The germline gives CDR1 SQVTM, CDR2 ANQGSEA. CDR3 length equals 13 residues. The V gene end was trimmed by 5 bases and the J gene end by 3 bases; junction bases not matched to a gene: 3. CDR3 residues: CSVHRGDTGELFF. The DNA for the CDR3 is TGCAGCGTTCACAGGGGAGACACCGGGGAGCTGTTTTTT.

V is TRBV9 and J is TRBJ1-2, with D possibly being TRBD1 (6 bases). V gave up 0 bases and J gave up 4 bases, with 13 bases separating them. Per germline, CDR1 SGDLS and CDR2 YYNGEE. This CDR3 contains 15 residues. For the CDR3, the DNA is TGTGCCAGCAGCGTAGAATCCCAGGGGTTCTATGGCTACACCTTC. Translating gives CASSVESQGFYGYTF.

In the case of this clone: The junction does not match germline at one end; this may be a read error. The chain is built from TRBV11-3 and TRBJ1-6; D gene uncertain. Germline lookup yields CDR1 SGHNT and CDR2 YENEEA. This CDR3 region has 14 residues. The CDR3 nucleotides read TGTGCCAGCAGTTTAGACCGGGGTAATTCACCCCTCCACTTT. It is translated as CASSLDRGNSPLHF. The variable domain in full, with the rest retrieved from reference TRBV11-3 and TRBJ1-6, is EAGVVQSPRYKIIEKKQPVAFWCNPISGHNTLYWYLQNLGQGPELLIRYENEEAVDDSQLPKDRFSAERLKGVDSTLKIQPAELGDSAVYLCASSLDRGNSPLHFGNGTRLTVT.

CDR3 sequence reads: CASSIGTGGGNTIYF. The DNA for the CDR3 is TGTGCCAGCAGCATTGGGACAGGGGGTGGCAACACCATATATTTT. The rearrangement uses TRBV2 and TRBJ1-3, with TRBD1 identical over 11 bases. Germline CDR1 reads SNHLY; CDR2 reads FYNNEI. The J segment lost 7 bases and the V segment lost 6 bases, leaving 8 bases of the junction unmatched. The CDR3 loop spans 15 amino acids.

This clone came up a few times. V is TRBV5-6 and J is TRBJ1-1; TRBD1 is a possible D gene (6 bases). The CDR3 loop spans 15 amino acids. The germline gives CDR1 SGHDT, CDR2 YYEEEE. V was trimmed by 0 bases and J by 0 bases, leaving 9 bases between them. Here the CDR3 DNA reads TGTGCCAGCAGCTTGGGAGACAGGATGAACACTGAAGCTTTCTTT. Its protein is CASSLGDRMNTEAFF.

The chain couples TRBV7-9 to TRBJ2-7; possibly TRBD1 for D (6 bases). Germline V gene sequence: CDR1 SEHNR, CDR2 FQNEAQ (reference sequence). The V end was cut by 5 bases, the J end by 3 bases, with 14 bases between. The CDR3 runs to 14 residues. CDR3 protein: CASSPTRTVYEQYF. CDR3 DNA: TGTGCCAGCAGCCCCACGAGGACAGTCTACGAGCAGTACTTC.

V usage is TRBV2 and J usage is TRBJ1-5; unclear D gene. From germline, CDR1 is SNHLY and CDR2 FYNNEI. Trimming stripped 4 bases from V and 6 bases from J, with 13 bases between. This CDR3 spans 14 amino acids. The CDR3 here is CASSVLIGGQPQHF. DNA of the CDR3: TGTGCCAGCAGTGTATTGATAGGAGGTCAGCCCCAGCATTTT.